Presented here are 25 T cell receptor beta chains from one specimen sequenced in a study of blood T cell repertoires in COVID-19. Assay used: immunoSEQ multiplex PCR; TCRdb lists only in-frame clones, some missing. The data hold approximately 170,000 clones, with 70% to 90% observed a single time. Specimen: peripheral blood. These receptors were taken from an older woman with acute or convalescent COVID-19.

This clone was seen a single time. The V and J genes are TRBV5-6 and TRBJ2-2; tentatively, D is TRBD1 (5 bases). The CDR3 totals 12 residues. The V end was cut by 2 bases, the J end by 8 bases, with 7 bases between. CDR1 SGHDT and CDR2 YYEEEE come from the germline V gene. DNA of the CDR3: TGTGCCAGCAGCTTCCCAGGGGGGGAGCTGTTTTTT. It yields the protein CASSFPGGELFF.

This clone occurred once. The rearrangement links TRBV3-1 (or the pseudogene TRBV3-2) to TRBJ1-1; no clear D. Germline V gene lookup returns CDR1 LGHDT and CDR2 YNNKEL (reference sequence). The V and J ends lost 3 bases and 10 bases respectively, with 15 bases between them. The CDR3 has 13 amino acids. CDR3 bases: TGTGCCAGCAGCCACCTGGGAGGAAGTGGAGCTTTCTTT. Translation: CASSHLGGSGAFF.

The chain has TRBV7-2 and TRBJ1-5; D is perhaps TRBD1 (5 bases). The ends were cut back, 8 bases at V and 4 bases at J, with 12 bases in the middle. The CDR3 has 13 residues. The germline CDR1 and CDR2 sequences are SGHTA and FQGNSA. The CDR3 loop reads CASAGNSNQPQHF. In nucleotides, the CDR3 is TGTGCCAGCGCAGGGAATTCTAATCAGCCCCAGCATTTT.

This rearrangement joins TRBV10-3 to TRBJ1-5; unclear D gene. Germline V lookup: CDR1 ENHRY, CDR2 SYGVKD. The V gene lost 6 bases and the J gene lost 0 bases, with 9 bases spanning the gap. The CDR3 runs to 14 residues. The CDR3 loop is CAIRGDTSNQPQHF. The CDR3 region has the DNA TGTGCCATCAGGGGAGACACTAGCAATCAGCCCCAGCATTTT.

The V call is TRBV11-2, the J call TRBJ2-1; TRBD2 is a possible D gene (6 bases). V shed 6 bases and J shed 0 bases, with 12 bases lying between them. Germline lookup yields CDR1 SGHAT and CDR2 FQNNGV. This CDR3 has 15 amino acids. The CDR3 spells CASRQAGSSYNEQFF. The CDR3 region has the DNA TGTGCCAGCAGGCAGGCGGGGAGCTCCTACAATGAGCAGTTCTTC.

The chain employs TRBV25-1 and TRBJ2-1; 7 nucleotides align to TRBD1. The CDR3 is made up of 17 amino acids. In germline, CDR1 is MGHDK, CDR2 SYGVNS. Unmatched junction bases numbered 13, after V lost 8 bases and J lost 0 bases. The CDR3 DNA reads TGTGCCAGCTACGACAGGGACGAGGGGGACTCCTACAATGAGCAGTTCTTC. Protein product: CASYDRDEGDSYNEQFF.

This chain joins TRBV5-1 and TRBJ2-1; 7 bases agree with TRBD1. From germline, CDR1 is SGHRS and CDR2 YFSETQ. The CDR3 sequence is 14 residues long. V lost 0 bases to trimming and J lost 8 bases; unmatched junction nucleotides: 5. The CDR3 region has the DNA TGCGCCAGCAGCTTGGAGGGGGCGAACGATGAGCAGTTCTTC. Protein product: CASSLEGANDEQFF.

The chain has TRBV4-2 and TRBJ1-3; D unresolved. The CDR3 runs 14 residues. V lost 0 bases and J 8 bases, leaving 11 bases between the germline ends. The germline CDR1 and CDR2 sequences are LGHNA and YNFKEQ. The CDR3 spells CASSQDGWGDTIYF. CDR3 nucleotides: TGTGCCAGCAGCCAAGATGGGTGGGGAGACACCATATATTTT.

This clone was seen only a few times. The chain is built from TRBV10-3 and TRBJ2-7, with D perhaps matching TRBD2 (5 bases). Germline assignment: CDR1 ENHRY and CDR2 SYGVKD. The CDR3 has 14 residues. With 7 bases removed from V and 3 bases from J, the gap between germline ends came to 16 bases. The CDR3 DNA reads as TGTGCCATCACCGAATATCCAGGAGGCTACGAGCAGTACTTC. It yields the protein CAITEYPGGYEQYF.

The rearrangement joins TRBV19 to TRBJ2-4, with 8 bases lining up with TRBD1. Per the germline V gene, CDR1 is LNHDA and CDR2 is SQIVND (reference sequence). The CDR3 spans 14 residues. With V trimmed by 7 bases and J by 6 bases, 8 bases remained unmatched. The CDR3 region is CASTRTGKRNIQYF. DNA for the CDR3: TGTGCCAGTACCCGGACAGGGAAGCGAAACATTCAGTACTTC.

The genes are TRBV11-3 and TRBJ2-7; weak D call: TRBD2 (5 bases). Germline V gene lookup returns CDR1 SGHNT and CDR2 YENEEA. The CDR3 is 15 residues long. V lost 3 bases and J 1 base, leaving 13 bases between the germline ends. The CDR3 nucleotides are TGTGCCAGCAGCTTTTCCGGAGGACCTTCCTACGAGCAGTACTTC. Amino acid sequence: CASSFSGGPSYEQYF.

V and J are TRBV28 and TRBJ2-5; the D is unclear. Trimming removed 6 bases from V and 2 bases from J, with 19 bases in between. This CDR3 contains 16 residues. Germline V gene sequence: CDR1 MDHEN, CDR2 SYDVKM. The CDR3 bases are TGTGCCAGCAGCTCTCTCCTCTTTCGGGTTCAAGAGACCCAGTACTTC. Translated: CASSSLLFRVQETQYF. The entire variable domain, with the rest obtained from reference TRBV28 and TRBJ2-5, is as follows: DVKVTQSSRYLVKRTGEKVFLECVQDMDHENMFWYRQDPGLGLRLIYFSYDVKMKEKGDIPEGYSVSREKKERFSLILESASTNQTSMYLCASSSLLFRVQETQYFGPGTRLLVL.

In DNA form, the CDR3 reads TGTGCCAGCTCACCATCGGGGTCGACCCAGTACTTC. Protein product: CASSPSGSTQYF. This chain uses TRBV18 with TRBJ2-5; D perhaps matches TRBD2 (5 bases). This CDR3 is built from 12 residues. Germline lookup yields CDR1 KGHSH and CDR2 LQKENI. V lost 2 bases to trimming and J lost 7 bases, with 8 bases between them.

CDR3 coding DNA: TGTGCCAGCAGTTACGGGACAGGGAGTGAGCAGTTCTTC. This sequence encodes CASSYGTGSEQFF. The chain couples TRBV6-5 to TRBJ2-1, with TRBD1 matching 9 bases. Trimming removed 2 bases from V and 9 bases from J; junction bases left unmatched: 2. Germline values: CDR1 MNHEY, CDR2 SVGAGI. The CDR3 is 13 residues long.

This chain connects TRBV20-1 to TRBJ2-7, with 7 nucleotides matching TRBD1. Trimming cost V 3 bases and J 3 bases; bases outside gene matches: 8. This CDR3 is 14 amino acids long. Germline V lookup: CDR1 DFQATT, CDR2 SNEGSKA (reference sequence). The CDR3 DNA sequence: TGCAGTGCTAGTGGAGGCAGGGGGAGCTACGAGCAGTACTTC. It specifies CSASGGRGSYEQYF.

Here the CDR3 reads CATSPGVPGWTEAFF. DNA for the CDR3: TGTGCCACCAGCCCCGGGGTACCGGGGTGGACTGAAGCTTTCTTT. The rearrangement joins TRBV24-1 to TRBJ1-1; D gene uncertain. Germline V gives CDR1 KGHDR, CDR2 SFDVKD. Between the trimmed V and J ends, which lost 7 bases and 5 bases, there was a span of 19 bases. CDR3 size: 15 residues.

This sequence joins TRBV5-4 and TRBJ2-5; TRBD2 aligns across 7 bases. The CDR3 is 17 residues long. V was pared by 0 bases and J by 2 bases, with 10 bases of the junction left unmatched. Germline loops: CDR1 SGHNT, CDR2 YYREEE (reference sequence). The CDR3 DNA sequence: TGTGCCAGCAGCTTGGTTGTTAGTAGCGGGCGGCAAGAGACCCAGTACTTC. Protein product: CASSLVVSSGRQETQYF.

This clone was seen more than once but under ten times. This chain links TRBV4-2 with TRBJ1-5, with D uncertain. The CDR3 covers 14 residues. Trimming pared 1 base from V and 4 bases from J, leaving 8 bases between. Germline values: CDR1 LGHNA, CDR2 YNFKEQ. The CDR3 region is CASSQAEGNQPQHF. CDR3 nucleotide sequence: TGTGCCAGCAGCCAAGCTGAGGGAAATCAGCCCCAGCATTTT.

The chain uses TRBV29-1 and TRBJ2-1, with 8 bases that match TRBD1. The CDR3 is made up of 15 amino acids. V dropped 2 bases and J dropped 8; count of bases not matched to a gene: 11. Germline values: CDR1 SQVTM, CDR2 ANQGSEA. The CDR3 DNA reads TGCAGCGTTGAAAGGGCAGGGGGCGTCTTGGATGAGCAGTTCTTC. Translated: CSVERAGGVLDEQFF.

The CDR3, as DNA: TGTGCCAGCAAAGATCCAGGGGGCAATAATTCACCCCTCCACTTT. It specifies CASKDPGGNNSPLHF. V and J are TRBV11-2 and TRBJ1-6; 8 bases agree with TRBD1. CDR3 length: 15 amino acids. Unmatched junction bases numbered 7, after V lost 7 bases and J lost 5 bases. In germline, CDR1 is SGHAT, CDR2 FQNNGV.

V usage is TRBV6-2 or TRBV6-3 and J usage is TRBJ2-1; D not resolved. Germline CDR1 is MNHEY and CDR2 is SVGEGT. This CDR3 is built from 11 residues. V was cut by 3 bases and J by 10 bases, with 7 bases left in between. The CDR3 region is CASSYSAEQFF. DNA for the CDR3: TGTGCCAGCAGTTATTCAGCGGAGCAGTTCTTC.

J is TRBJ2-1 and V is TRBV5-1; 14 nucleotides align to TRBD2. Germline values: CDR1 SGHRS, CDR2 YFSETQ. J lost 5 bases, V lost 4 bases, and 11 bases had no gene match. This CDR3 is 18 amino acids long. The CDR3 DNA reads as TGCGCCAGCAGCGGCGGGACTAGCGGGAGTAGGGGGGACAATGAGCAGTTCTTC. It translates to CASSGGTSGSRGDNEQFF. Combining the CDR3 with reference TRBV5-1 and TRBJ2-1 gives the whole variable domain KAGVTQTPRYLIKTRGQQVTLSCSPISGHRSVSWYQQTPGQGLQFLFEYFSETQRNKGNFPGRFSGRQFSNSRSEMNVSTLELGDSALYLCASSGGTSGSRGDNEQFFGPGTRLTVL.

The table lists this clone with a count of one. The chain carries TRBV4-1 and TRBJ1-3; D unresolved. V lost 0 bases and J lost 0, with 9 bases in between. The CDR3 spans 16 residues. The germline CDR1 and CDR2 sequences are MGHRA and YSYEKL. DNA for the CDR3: TGCGCCAGCAGCCAAGAGGAGTCTCGCTCTGGAAACACCATATATTTT. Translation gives CASSQEESRSGNTIYF.

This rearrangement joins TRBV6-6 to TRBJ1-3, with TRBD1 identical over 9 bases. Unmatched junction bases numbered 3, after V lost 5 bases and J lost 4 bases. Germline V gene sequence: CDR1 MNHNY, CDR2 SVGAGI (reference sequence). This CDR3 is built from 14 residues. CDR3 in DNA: TGTGCCAGCAGTGACAGGGGGGAAGGAAACACCATATATTTT. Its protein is CASSDRGEGNTIYF.

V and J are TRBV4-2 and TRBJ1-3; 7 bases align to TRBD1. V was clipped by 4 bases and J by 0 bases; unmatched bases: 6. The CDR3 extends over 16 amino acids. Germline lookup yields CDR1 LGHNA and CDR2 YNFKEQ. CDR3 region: CASSPRTGRSGNTIYF. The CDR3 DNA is TGTGCCAGCAGCCCTCGGACAGGACGCTCTGGAAACACCATATATTTT.